The 20 T cell receptor beta chains in this list originate from one sample, sequenced in a study of blood T cell repertoires in COVID-19. This table comes from immunoSEQ multiplex PCR, and its TCRdb copy is limited to in-frame clones, with some not included. The top ten clones hold approximately 5.6% of a sample with approximately 100,000 clones, more than 85% of them seen once. Sequencing was done on a sample of peripheral blood. These receptor sequences come from a human donor in a cohort sampled during active COVID-19.

V is TRBV11-2 and J is TRBJ2-5; D might be TRBD2 (7 bases). The germline V and J ends were trimmed by 6 bases and 5 bases, with 16 bases remaining between them. This CDR3 spans 14 amino acids. Germline V CDR1 and CDR2: SGHAT, FQNNGV. The CDR3: CASRSGGGDETQYF. As DNA, the CDR3 is TGTGCCAGCAGGTCGGGGGGCGGGGACGAGACCCAGTACTTC.

This chain joins TRBV7-9 and TRBJ1-3; weak D call: TRBD1 (5 bases). Trimming cost V 3 bases and J 11 bases, with 8 bases left between them. Per the germline V gene, CDR1 is SEHNR and CDR2 is FQNEAQ (reference sequence). There are 11 residues in the CDR3. CDR3 DNA: TGTGCCAGCAGCTTCGCGGGGGCCATATATTTT. Its translation: CASSFAGAIYF.

This clone was observed once. The chain uses TRBV14 and TRBJ2-2; TRBD1 matches at 7 bases. This CDR3 comprises 17 residues. Trimming at V came to 9 bases and at J to 0 bases, leaving 13 bases not matched to a gene. Germline V lookup: CDR1 SGHDN, CDR2 FVKESK. This CDR3 reads CARTGTDPISNTGELFF. The CDR3, as DNA: TGTGCCAGAACCGGGACAGACCCTATATCGAACACCGGGGAGCTGTTTTTT.

V and J are TRBV18 and TRBJ1-4; D is unclear. The germline V gene has CDR1 KGHSH and CDR2 LQKENI. The ends were cut back, 3 bases at V and 7 bases at J, with 12 bases in the middle. This CDR3 has 14 residues. The CDR3 bases are TGTGCCAGCTCACCCCCCGCCGTAGCTGAAAAACTGTTTTTT. Amino acid sequence: CASSPPAVAEKLFF.

The chain uses TRBV19 and TRBJ2-3, with 10 positions matching TRBD2. V was clipped by 6 bases and J by 4 bases; unmatched bases: 7. In germline, CDR1 is LNHDA, CDR2 SQIVND (reference sequence). The CDR3 covers 15 residues. The CDR3 protein is CASRSRTSGADTQYF. The CDR3 bases are TGTGCCAGTAGAAGCCGGACTAGCGGCGCAGATACGCAGTATTTT.

The chain couples TRBV3-1 (or the pseudogene TRBV3-2) to TRBJ2-2; D may be TRBD2 (5 bases). Looked up from germline, CDR1 is LGHDT and CDR2 is YNNKEL (reference sequence). This CDR3 spans 14 amino acids. The V end lost 4 bases, the J end lost 5 bases, and 11 bases lay between the germline ends. The CDR3 DNA reads TGTGCCAGCAGCCTGGCCTCGGGGACCGGGGAGCTGTTTTTT. It specifies CASSLASGTGELFF.

There are a few counts of this clone. The chain links TRBV6-5 to TRBJ1-1, with D uncertain. This CDR3 comprises 15 residues. Per germline, CDR1 MNHEY and CDR2 SVGAGI. Trimming took off 2 bases at V and 6 bases at J, with 16 bases between the two ends. CDR3 in DNA: TGTGCCAGCAGTTACGGTCTCCAGGTTAGAGCTGAAGCTTTCTTT. Its translation is CASSYGLQVRAEAFF.

The chain employs TRBV5-1 and TRBJ2-2; a weak D match, TRBD2 (6 bases). V shed 4 bases and J shed 6 bases, with 10 bases lying between them. Per the germline V gene, CDR1 is SGHRS and CDR2 is YFSETQ. This CDR3 contains 13 residues. The CDR3 region has the DNA TGCGCCAGCAGCAGCGGGTCGGCCGGGGAGCTGTTTTTT. This sequence encodes CASSSGSAGELFF.

This chain connects TRBV2 to TRBJ2-5; perhaps TRBD1 as D (5 bases). V was clipped by 6 bases and J by 2 bases, with 10 bases between them. The CDR3 sequence is 13 residues long. The germline CDR1 and CDR2 sequences are SNHLY and FYNNEI. The CDR3 nucleotides read TGTGCCAGCAGAGGGGTAAGGCAAGAGACCCAGTACTTC. Protein sequence: CASRGVRQETQYF.

The rearrangement joins TRBV6-2 or TRBV6-3 to TRBJ1-1; D remains ambiguous. CDR1 is MNHEY, CDR2 SVGEGT, per germline. The length of the CDR3 is 15 residues. Between the trimmed V and J ends, which lost 2 bases and 0 bases, there was a span of 10 bases. The CDR3 loop is CASSYLSDLNTEAFF. DNA of the CDR3: TGTGCCAGCAGTTACCTGTCAGACTTGAACACTGAAGCTTTCTTT.

The chain uses TRBV9 and TRBJ1-1, with a possible D match to TRBD1 (6 bases). The CDR3 is made up of 12 amino acids. V was pared by 4 bases and J by 7 bases, with 11 bases between. Germline CDR1 and CDR2: SGDLS and YYNGEE. CDR3 bases: TGTGCCAGCAGCCCTGGGGGCCGTGAAGCTTTCTTT. Amino acid sequence: CASSPGGREAFF.

V gene TRBV9 combines with J gene TRBJ1-3; unclear D gene. From germline, CDR1 is SGDLS and CDR2 YYNGEE. Trimming stripped 0 bases from V and 3 bases from J, with 7 bases between. This CDR3 is 14 amino acids long. CDR3 in DNA: TGTGCCAGCAGCGTAGGAGAGTTTGGAAACACCATATATTTT. This encodes CASSVGEFGNTIYF.

The J gene is TRBJ2-2, the V gene TRBV5-6, with 11 nucleotides matching TRBD2. The trim removed 4 bases at V and 4 bases at J, leaving 6 bases unmatched. The CDR3 covers 16 residues. The germline V gene has CDR1 SGHDT and CDR2 YYEEEE. The CDR3 sequence: CASSPGLAAVTGELFF. CDR3 nucleotides: TGTGCCAGCAGCCCGGGACTAGCGGCGGTCACCGGGGAGCTGTTTTTT.

V usage is TRBV7-9 and J usage is TRBJ2-1, with 10 bases identical to TRBD2. J gave up 4 bases and V 5 bases, and 11 bases lay outside the gene matches. The CDR3 length is 17 residues. The germline CDR1 and CDR2 sequences are SEHNR and FQNEAQ (reference sequence). CDR3 protein: CASSHDTGTSEYNEQFF. The CDR3 DNA sequence: TGTGCCAGCAGCCACGATACCGGGACTAGCGAGTACAATGAGCAGTTCTTC.

CDR3 region: CATSDSDHGEQFF. The CDR3 coding sequence is TGTGCCACCAGTGATAGTGATCACGGTGAGCAGTTCTTC. The chain combines TRBV24-1 with TRBJ2-1; D is ambiguous. Deletions cut 3 bases from V and 9 bases from J, with 11 bases between. The CDR3 sequence is 13 residues long. CDR1 and CDR2 (germline): KGHDR, SFDVKD.

The genes are TRBV7-2 and TRBJ1-2, with D unresolved. Germline CDR1 is SGHTA and CDR2 is FQGNSA. This CDR3 is built from 12 residues. V was shortened by 3 bases and J by 5 bases, with 7 bases between the two germline ends. The DNA for the CDR3 is TGTGCCAGCAGCTTTTCGCGGTATGGCTACACCTTC. This sequence encodes CASSFSRYGYTF.

V is TRBV6-2 or TRBV6-3 and J is TRBJ2-1; D is perhaps TRBD1 (5 bases). The germline CDR1 and CDR2 sequences are MNHEY and SVGEGT. The V end was cut by 2 bases, the J end by 4 bases, with 12 bases between. The CDR3 extends over 15 amino acids. The DNA of the CDR3 is TGTGCCAGCAGTTACGGTGCAGGGTCGTACAATGAGCAGTTCTTC. This sequence encodes CASSYGAGSYNEQFF.

The chain employs TRBV18 and TRBJ1-1; 7 nucleotides agree with TRBD1. V was clipped by 3 bases and J by 10 bases; unmatched bases: 5. The CDR3 spans 12 residues. CDR1 and CDR2 (germline): KGHSH, LQKENI. CDR3 protein: CASSPVQGIAFF. The CDR3 nucleotides are TGTGCCAGCTCACCCGTACAGGGGATAGCTTTCTTT. The full variable domain, with the rest looked up from reference TRBV18 and TRBJ1-1, is NAGVMQNPRHLVRRRGQEARLRCSPMKGHSHVYWYRQLPEEGLKFMVYLQKENIIDESGMPKERFSAEFPKEGPSILRIQQVVRGDSAAYFCASSPVQGIAFFGQGTRLTVV.

The rearrangement joins TRBV28 to TRBJ2-5; D may be TRBD1 (6 bases). With 5 bases removed from V and 2 bases from J, the gap between germline ends came to 18 bases. Germline V gene lookup returns CDR1 MDHEN and CDR2 SYDVKM. The CDR3 consists of 16 residues. CDR3: CASSPPAGTIQETQYF. The CDR3 DNA sequence: TGTGCCAGCAGTCCCCCGGCCGGGACAATTCAAGAGACCCAGTACTTC.

The rearrangement uses TRBV4-2 and TRBJ2-3; 11 bases are shared with TRBD2. The V gene end was trimmed by 2 bases and the J gene end by 5 bases; junction bases not matched to a gene: 6. CDR1 is LGHNA, CDR2 YNFKEQ, per germline. The CDR3 covers 16 residues. DNA for the CDR3: TGTGCCAGCAGCCAAAATAGCGGGGGGGTCCAAGATACGCAGTATTTT. The encoded protein is CASSQNSGGVQDTQYF.